Detailed here is one T cell receptor beta chain. There is no known antigen for this receptor. No much larger clonotype is one base removed from it; base qualities were not supplied. These data are taken from a study of T cell responses to AZD1222 COVID-19 vaccine (dated by TCRdb to 2020 to 2023). Regarding the research as a whole: AZD1222 recipients given second doses at about 4 weeks or at about 12 weeks were pooled, since spike-specific TCR depth and breadth were not found to differ between the two schedules. A total of about 230 trial participants underwent TCR sequencing, of whom approximately 210 received two doses of AZD1222 and about 25 received two doses of the MenACWY control vaccine. Enrollment into the trials was organized by age into subgroups of 18-55, 56-69 and 70-plus years, and those subgroups contained roughly 150, 30 and 60 TCR-sequenced participants, respectively. Broader findings and caveats from the paper: Nearly half of unique spike-specific TCRs reportedly recognized epitopes outside regions mutated in the B.1.351 and B.1.1.7 variants. A significant rise in spike-specific TCR breadth and depth was observed after two AZD1222 doses relative to day 0 and relative to MenACWY recipients. Because no day 14 peak-response samples were available, the repertoires could be characterized only after the peak T cell response. CD4 TCRs associated with the vaccine covered the entire spike protein, and the dominant responses were in regions 160-218 and 743-854. Participants were mostly white British, with more females than males. The authors suggested clonal diversity may have been underestimated. The 56-69-year group was small, and its depth increase did not reach significance, likely because of low power. Conclusions about previously exposed vaccinees were limited because only six AZD1222 recipients were SARS-CoV-2 seropositive at baseline.

This specimen's time point label, interpreted: baseline before first vaccination. Vaccinee samples came from UK trials COV001 and COV002, including a single-blind randomized controlled phase 2/3 trial of AZD1222 (ChAdOx1 nCoV-19) in healthy adults. For TCRbeta chain sequencing, PBMC samples were collected from trial participants at day 0 and at day 28 after the second dose. The CDR3 regions of human TCRbeta chains were subjected to immunosequencing. The published analysis was carried out like this. Repertoire TCRs were matched against a reference library of SARS-CoV-2-specific TCRs generated with the MIRA antigen-specificity platform. Breadth meant the fraction of unique TCRs that were SARS-CoV-2-associated, whereas depth meant the fraction of total T cells that were SARS-CoV-2-associated. Using the MIRA data, each spike-specific TCR was mapped to the spike region that the TCR reacts to and placed in a CD4 or CD8 class. Log10-transformed breadth and depth values were compared by one-way ANOVA with Sidak's multiple comparisons tests. As stored in TCRdb, this immuneACCESS dataset retains in-frame rearrangements with V and J assigned. A fraction of the clones does not appear; measured against another copy, unresolved V genes explain less than half of the discrepancy, and the remainder lacks a known reason. The V and J calls and clone size come from that table; D and trimming were worked out from the DNA. Here the sample has more than 95,000 clones; roughly nine tenths occur a single time. About 4.2% of the sample is held by the ten biggest clonotypes.

The sequencing used peripheral blood, collected on day 0 of AZD1222 vaccination. The receptor was isolated from an adult in good health.

The CDR3 reads CASSQWSGERTEAFF. The nucleotides read TGTGCCAGCAGCCAGTGGTCGGGGGAAAGAACTGAAGCTTTCTTT. The chain was built from TRBV3-1 (or the pseudogene TRBV3-2) and TRBJ1-1; a tentative D match to TRBD1 spans 5 bases. Taken from the germline V gene (reference sequence), the CDR1 and CDR2 loops are LGHDT and YNNKEL. V sheds 3 bases and J sheds 5 bases, leaving 16 bases between their ends. Counted from cysteine to phenylalanine, this CDR3 has 15 amino acids. Of the read, only the CDR3 DNA is kept; its 45 bases are in frame from base 1.